The entry below gives a single TCR beta chain sequence along with its context. This CDR3 is 15 amino acids long. From germline, CDR1 is MNHEY and CDR2 SMNVEV (reference sequence). Trimming pared 8 bases from V and 2 bases from J, leaving 16 bases between. This specimen comes from a study of blood T cell repertoires in COVID-19. Clones were read by immunoSEQ multiplex PCR, and TCRdb kept only the in-frame ones, dropping some. The sample gives under 200,000 clones, less than 85% of which show up once; about 5% is in the top ten. The clonotype was recovered from a woman aged 55-69 years with acute COVID-19. The sample comprised PBMCs or T cells enriched from blood (not recorded which). The V and J genes are TRBV27 and TRBJ2-1, with D perhaps matching TRBD2 (5 bases). The DNA for the CDR3 is TGTGCCAGCCGACGAGGGAGTATCACCTACAATGAGCAGTTCTTC. This translates into CASRRGSITYNEQFF.